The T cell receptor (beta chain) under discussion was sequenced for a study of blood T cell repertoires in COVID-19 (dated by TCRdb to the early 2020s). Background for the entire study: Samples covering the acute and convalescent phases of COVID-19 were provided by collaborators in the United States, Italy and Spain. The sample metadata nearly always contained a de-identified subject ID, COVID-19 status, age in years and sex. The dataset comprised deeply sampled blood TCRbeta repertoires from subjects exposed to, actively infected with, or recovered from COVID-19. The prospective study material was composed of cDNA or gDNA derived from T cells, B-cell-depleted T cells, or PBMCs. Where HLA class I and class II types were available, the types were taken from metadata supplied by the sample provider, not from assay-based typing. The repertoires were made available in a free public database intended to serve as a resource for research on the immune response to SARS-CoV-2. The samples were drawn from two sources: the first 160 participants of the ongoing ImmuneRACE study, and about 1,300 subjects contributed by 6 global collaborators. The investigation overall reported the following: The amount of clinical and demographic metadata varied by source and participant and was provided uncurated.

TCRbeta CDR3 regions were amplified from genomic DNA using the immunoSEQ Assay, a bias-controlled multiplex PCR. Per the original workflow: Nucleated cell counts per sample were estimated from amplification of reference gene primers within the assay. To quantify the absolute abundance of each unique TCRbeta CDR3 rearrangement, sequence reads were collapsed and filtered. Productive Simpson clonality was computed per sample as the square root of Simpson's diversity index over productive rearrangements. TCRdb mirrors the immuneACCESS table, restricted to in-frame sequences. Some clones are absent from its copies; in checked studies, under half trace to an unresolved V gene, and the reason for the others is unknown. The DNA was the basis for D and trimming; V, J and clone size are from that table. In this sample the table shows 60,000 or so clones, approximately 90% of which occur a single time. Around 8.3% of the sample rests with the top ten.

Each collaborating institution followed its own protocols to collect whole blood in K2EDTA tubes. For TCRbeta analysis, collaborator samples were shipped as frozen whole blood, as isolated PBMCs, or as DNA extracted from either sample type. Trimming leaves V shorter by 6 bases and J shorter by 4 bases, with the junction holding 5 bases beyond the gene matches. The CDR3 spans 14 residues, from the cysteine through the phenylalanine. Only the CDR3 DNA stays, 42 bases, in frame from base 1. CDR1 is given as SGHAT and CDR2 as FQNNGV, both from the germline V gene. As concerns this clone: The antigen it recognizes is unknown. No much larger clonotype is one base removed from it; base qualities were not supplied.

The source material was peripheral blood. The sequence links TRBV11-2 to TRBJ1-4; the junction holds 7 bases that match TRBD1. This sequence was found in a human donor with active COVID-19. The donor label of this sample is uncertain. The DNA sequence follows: TGTGCCAGCAGAAAGGGACAGAATAATGAAAAACTGTTTTTT. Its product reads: CASRKGQNNEKLFF.